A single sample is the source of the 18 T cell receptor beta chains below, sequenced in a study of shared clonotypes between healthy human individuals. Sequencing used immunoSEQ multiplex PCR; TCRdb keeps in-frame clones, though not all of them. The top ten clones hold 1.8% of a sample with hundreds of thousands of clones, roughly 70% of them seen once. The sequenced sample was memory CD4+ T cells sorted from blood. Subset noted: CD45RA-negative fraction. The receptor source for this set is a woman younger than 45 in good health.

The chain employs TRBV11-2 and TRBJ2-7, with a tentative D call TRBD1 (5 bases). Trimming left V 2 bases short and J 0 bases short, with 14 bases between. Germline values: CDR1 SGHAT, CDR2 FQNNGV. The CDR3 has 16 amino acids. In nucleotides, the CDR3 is TGTGCCAGCAGCTTAATTCATCGGACAAGCTCCTACGAGCAGTACTTC. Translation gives CASSLIHRTSSYEQYF.

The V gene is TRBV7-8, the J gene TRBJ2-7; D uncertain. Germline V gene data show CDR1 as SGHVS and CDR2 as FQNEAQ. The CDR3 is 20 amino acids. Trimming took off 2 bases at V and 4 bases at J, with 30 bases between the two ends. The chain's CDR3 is CASSLSSRYTDLPLRYEQYF. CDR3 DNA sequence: TGTGCCAGCAGCTTAAGTAGCAGATATACGGACCTCCCCCTGAGGTACGAGCAGTACTTC. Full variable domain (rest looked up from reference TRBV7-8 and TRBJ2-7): GAGVSQSPRYKVAKRGQDVALRCDPISGHVSLFWYQQALGQGPEFLTYFQNEAQLDKSGLPSDRFFAERPEGSVSTLKIQRTQQEDSAVYLCASSLSSRYTDLPLRYEQYFGPGTRLTVT.

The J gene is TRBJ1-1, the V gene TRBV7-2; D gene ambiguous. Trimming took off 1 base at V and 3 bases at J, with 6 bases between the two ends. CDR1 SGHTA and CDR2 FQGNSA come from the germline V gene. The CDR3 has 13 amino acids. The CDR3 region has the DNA TGTGCCAGCAGCTTAGTTCAGGACACTGAAGCTTTCTTT. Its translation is CASSLVQDTEAFF.

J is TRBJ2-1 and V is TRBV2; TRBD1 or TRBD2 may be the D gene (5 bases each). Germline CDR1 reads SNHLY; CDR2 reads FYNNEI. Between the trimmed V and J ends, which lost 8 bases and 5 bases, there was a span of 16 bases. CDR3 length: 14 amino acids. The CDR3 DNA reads TGTGCCAGCCATGCCTACTGGGACCACAATGAGCAGTTCTTC. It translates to CASHAYWDHNEQFF.

CDR3 nucleotide sequence: TGCGCCAGCAGCCCAGACGGGGGTAGCAATCAGCCCCAGCATTTT. Its protein product is CASSPDGGSNQPQHF. The V and J genes are TRBV5-1 and TRBJ1-5, with TRBD1 as a possible D gene (5 bases). The CDR3 is 15 amino acids. The ends were cut back, 4 bases at V and 0 bases at J, with 11 bases in the middle. The V gene's germline CDR1 is SGHRS and CDR2 YFSETQ.

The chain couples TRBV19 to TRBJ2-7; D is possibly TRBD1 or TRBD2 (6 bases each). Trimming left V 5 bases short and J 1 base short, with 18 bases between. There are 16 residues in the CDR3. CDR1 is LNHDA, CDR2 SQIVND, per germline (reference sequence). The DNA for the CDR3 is TGTGCCAGTAGTCCGAGGAGACAGGCGGGGTCCTACGAGCAGTACTTC. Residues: CASSPRRQAGSYEQYF.

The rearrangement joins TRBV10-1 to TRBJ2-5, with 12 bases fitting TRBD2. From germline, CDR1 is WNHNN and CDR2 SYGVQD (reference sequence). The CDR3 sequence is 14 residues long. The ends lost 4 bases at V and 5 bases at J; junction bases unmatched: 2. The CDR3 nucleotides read TGCGCCAGCAGTGGGACTAGCGGGATGGAGACCCAGTACTTC. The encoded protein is CASSGTSGMETQYF.

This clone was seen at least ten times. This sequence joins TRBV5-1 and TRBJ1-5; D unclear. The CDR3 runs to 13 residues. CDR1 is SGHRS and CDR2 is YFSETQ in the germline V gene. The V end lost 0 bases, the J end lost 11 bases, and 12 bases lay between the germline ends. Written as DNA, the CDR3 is TGCGCCAGCAGCTTGGAAGGGATTGGGGCCCAGCATTTT. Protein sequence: CASSLEGIGAQHF. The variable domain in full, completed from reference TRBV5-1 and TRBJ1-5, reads KAGVTQTPRYLIKTRGQQVTLSCSPISGHRSVSWYQQTPGQGLQFLFEYFSETQRNKGNFPGRFSGRQFSNSRSEMNVSTLELGDSALYLCASSLEGIGAQHFGDGTRLSIL.

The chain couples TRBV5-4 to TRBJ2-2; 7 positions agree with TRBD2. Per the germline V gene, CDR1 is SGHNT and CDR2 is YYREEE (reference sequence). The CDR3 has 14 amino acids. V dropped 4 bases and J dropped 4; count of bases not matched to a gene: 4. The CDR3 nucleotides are TGTGCCAGCAGCCCGGGAGGTCGCACCGGGGAGCTGTTTTTT. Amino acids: CASSPGGRTGELFF.

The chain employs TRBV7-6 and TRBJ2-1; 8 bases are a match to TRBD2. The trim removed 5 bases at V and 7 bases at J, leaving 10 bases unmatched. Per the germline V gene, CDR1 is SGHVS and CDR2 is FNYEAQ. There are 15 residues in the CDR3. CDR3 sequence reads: CASSAREGLMNEQFF. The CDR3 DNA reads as TGTGCCAGCAGCGCTCGGGAGGGCCTTATGAATGAGCAGTTCTTC. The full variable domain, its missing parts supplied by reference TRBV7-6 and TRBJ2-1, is GAGVSQSPRYKVTKRGQDVALRCDPISGHVSLYWYRQALGQGPEFLTYFNYEAQQDKSGLPNDRFSAERPEGSISTLTIQRTEQRDSAMYRCASSAREGLMNEQFFGPGTRLTVL.

CDR3: CASRLRGGSYEQYF. For the CDR3, the DNA is TGTGCCAGCAGGCTTCGGGGGGGGTCCTACGAGCAGTACTTC. The V and J genes are TRBV27 and TRBJ2-7; 8 positions match TRBD2. V lost 6 bases to trimming and J lost 1 base; unmatched junction nucleotides: 5. The germline V gene encodes CDR1 MNHEY and CDR2 SMNVEV (reference sequence). CDR3 length: 14 residues.

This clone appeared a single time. CDR3 amino acids: CAGAGYHEQYF. CDR3 nucleotide sequence: TGTGCCGGCGCAGGGTACCACGAGCAGTACTTC. This sequence joins TRBV2 and TRBJ2-7, with D perhaps matching TRBD1 (5 bases). Germline values: CDR1 SNHLY, CDR2 FYNNEI. The CDR3 is 11 amino acids. The V end lost 11 bases, the J end lost 5 bases, and 13 bases lay between the germline ends. The full variable domain, rest sourced from reference TRBV2 and TRBJ2-7, is EPEVTQTPSHQVTQMGQEVILRCVPISNHLYFYWYRQILGQKVEFLVSFYNNEISEKSEIFDDQFSVERPDGSNFTLKIRSTKLEDSAMYFCAGAGYHEQYFGPGTRLTVT.

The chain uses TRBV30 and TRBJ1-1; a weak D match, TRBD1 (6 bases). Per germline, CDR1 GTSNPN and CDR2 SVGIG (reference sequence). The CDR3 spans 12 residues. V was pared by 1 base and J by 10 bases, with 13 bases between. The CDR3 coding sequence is TGTGCCTGGAGTGAGGGGGGCGTAGTAGCTTTCTTT. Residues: CAWSEGGVVAFF. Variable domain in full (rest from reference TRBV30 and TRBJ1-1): SQTIHQWPATLVQPVGSPLSLECTVEGTSNPNLYWYRQAAGRGLQLLFYSVGIGQISSEVPQNLSASRPQDRQFILSSKKLLLSDSGFYLCAWSEGGVVAFFGQGTRLTVV.

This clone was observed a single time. DNA for the CDR3: TGCGCCAGCAGTGATTGGACCCCCTACGAGCAGTACTTC. Its translation: CASSDWTPYEQYF. The chain uses TRBV10-2 and TRBJ2-7, with D uncertain. CDR1 is WSHSY and CDR2 is SAAADI in the germline V gene. The CDR3 sequence is 13 residues long. V was cut by 3 bases and J by 2 bases, with 8 bases left in between.

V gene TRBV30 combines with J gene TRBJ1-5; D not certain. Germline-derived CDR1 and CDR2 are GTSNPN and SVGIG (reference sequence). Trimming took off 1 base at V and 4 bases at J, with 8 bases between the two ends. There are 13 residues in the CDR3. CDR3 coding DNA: TGTGCCTGGAGTGAAAGGAAAAATCAGCCCCAGCATTTT. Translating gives CAWSERKNQPQHF.

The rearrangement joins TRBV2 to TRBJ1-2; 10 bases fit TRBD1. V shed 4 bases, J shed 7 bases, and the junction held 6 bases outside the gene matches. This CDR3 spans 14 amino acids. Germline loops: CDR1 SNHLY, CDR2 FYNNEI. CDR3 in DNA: TGTGCCAGCAGTGCGAGACAGGGGGCGCGTGGCTACACCTTC. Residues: CASSARQGARGYTF.

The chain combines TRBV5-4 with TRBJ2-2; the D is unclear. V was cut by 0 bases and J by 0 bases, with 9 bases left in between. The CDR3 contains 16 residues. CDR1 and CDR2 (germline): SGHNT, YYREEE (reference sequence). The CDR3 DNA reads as TGTGCCAGCAGCTTGGCCGCAGGCGCGAACACCGGGGAGCTGTTTTTT. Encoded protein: CASSLAAGANTGELFF.

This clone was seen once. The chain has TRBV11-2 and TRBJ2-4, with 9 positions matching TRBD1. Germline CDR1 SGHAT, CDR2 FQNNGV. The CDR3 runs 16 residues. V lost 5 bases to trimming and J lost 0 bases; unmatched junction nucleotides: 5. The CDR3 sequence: CASSQRDREAKNIQYF. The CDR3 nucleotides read TGTGCCAGCAGCCAGAGGGACAGGGAAGCCAAAAACATTCAGTACTTC. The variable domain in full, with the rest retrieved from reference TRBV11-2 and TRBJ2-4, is EAGVAQSPRYKIIEKRQSVAFWCNPISGHATLYWYQQILGQGPKLLIQFQNNGVVDDSQLPKDRFSAERLKGVDSTLKIQPAKLEDSAVYLCASSQRDREAKNIQYFGAGTRLSVL.